The next 10 T cell receptor beta chains were all read from a single sample in a study of T cells expressing NK-cell markers. From its re-call of the 5' RACE reads, TCRdb lists each CDR3 protein once, without DNA. The table lists 300,000 to 450,000 distinct CDR3 sequences. The sample consisted of blood T cells: a sorted CD56 or NKG2C T cell subset, CD4+ or CD8+ T cells, or bulk PBMC T cells (not recorded which). These receptors were obtained from a man aged 18 to 69 in good health.

The chain carries TRBV3-1 and TRBJ1-4; the TCRdb D gene call, TRBD1, has no DNA to confirm it. Germline V gene lookup returns CDR1 LGHDT and CDR2 YNNKEL (reference sequence). This CDR3 comprises 14 residues. CDR3 protein: CASSLTGWGEKLFF.

V and J are TRBV6-5 and TRBJ1-1; TCRdb gives TRBD1 as the D gene, but with no DNA this cannot be confirmed. The V gene's germline CDR1 is MNHEY and CDR2 SVGAGI. The CDR3 is made up of 14 amino acids. The CDR3 reads CASSYSPVGTEAFF.

The chain uses TRBV7-6 and TRBJ2-3. This CDR3 region has 15 residues. Germline V gives CDR1 SGHVS, CDR2 FNYEAQ. The CDR3 here is CASSLGWLRVDTQYF.

This chain uses TRBV20-1 with TRBJ1-5. The CDR3 spans 13 residues. Germline V lookup: CDR1 DFQATT, CDR2 SNEGSKA (reference sequence). The CDR3 loop is CSASTDNDQPQHF.

This chain's CDR3 is CASTLNHWRGAYNEQFF. The gene calls are TRBV12-3 or TRBV12-4 and TRBJ2-1. The CDR3 length is 17 residues.

V gene TRBV5-6 combines with J gene TRBJ1-2; TCRdb picks TRBD1, but there is no DNA to check that call. In germline, CDR1 is SGHDT, CDR2 YYEEEE. The CDR3 is made up of 16 amino acids. CDR3 residues: CASSYRNRQGIYGYTF.

The chain has TRBV5-1 and TRBJ2-3; TCRdb reports TRBD1, a call that lacks DNA to check it against. CDR1 SGHRS and CDR2 YFSETQ come from the germline V gene. The CDR3 runs to 15 residues. The CDR3 protein is CASRRWGKESDTQYF.

The rearrangement uses TRBV12-3 or TRBV12-4 and TRBJ1-4. CDR3 size: 13 residues. CDR3 amino acids: CASSPEFGEKLFF.

The chain carries TRBV3-1 and TRBJ1-2. The CDR3 extends over 15 amino acids. Germline V gene lookup returns CDR1 LGHDT and CDR2 YNNKEL (reference sequence). The CDR3 spells CASSQADVSLQGYTF.

The chain is built from TRBV28 and TRBJ2-4. Germline CDR1 and CDR2: MDHEN and SYDVKM. The CDR3 is 12 amino acids. CDR3 region: CASSSYRDIQYF.